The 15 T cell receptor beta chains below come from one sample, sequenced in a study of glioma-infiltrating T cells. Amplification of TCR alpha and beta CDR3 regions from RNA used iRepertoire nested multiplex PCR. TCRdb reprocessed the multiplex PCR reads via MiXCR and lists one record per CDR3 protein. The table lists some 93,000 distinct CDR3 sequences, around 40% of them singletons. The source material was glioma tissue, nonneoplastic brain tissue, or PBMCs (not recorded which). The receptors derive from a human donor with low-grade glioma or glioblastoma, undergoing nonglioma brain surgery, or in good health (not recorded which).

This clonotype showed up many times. As DNA, the CDR3 is TGTGCCAGCTCACCACTGGGGGCAAATGAGCAGTTCTTC. Translation gives CASSPLGANEQFF. The V gene is TRBV18, the J gene TRBJ2-1; the D gene is possibly TRBD1 (6 bases). The CDR3 is 13 residues long. The V gene lost 1 base and the J gene lost 7 bases, with 8 bases spanning the gap. Germline V gives CDR1 KGHSH, CDR2 LQKENI.

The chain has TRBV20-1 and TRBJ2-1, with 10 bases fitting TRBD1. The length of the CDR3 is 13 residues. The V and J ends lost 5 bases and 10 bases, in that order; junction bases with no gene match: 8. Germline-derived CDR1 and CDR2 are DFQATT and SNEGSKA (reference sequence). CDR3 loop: CSAPRQGAREQFF. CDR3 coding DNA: TGCAGTGCTCCTCGACAGGGGGCGCGAGAGCAGTTCTTC.

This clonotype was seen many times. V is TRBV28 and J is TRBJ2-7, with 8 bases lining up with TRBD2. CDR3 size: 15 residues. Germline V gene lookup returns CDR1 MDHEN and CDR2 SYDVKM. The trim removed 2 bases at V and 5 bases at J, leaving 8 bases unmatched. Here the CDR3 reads CASSLRRLAINEQYF. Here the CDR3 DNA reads TGTGCCAGCAGTTTAAGGAGACTAGCGATCAACGAGCAGTACTTC.

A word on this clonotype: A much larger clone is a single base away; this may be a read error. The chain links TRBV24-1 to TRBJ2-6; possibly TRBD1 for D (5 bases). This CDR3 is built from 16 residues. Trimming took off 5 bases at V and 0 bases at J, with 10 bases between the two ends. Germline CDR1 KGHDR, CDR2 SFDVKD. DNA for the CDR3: TGTGCCACCAGTGGTCAACAGGTCTCTGGGGCCAACGTCCTGACTTTC. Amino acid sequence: CATSGQQVSGANVLTF.

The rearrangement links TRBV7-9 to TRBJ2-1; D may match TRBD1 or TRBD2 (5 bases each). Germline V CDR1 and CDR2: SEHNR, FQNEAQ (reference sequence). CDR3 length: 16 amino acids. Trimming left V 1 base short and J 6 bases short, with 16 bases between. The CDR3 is CASSLGGNATGNEQFF. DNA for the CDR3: TGTGCCAGCAGCTTAGGAGGGAACGCAACAGGCAATGAGCAGTTCTTC.

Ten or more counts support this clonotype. The CDR3 spells CASSISPHGREQFF. The DNA of the CDR3 is TGTGCCAGTAGTATATCCCCTCATGGGCGTGAGCAGTTCTTC. V usage is TRBV19 and J usage is TRBJ2-1; D is unclear. Trimming took 2 bases from V and 9 from J, leaving 14 bases between them. CDR1 and CDR2 from the germline V gene are LNHDA and SQIVND (reference sequence). The CDR3 consists of 14 residues.

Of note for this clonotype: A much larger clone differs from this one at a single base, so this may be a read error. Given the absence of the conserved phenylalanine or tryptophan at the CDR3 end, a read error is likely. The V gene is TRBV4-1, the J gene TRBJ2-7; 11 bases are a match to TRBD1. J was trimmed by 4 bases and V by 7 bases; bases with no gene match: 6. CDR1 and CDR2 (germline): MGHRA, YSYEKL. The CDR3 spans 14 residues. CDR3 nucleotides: TGCGCCAGCAAAGGACAGGGGGCGATTTACGAGCAGTACCTC. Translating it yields CASKGQGAIYEQYL.

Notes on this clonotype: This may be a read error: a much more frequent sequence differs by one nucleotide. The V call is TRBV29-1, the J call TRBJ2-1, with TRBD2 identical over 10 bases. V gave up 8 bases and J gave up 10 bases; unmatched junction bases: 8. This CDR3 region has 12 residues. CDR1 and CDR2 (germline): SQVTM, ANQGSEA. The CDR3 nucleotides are TGCAGCATAGGGCTAGCGGGAGTCGAGCAGTTCTTC. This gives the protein CSIGLAGVEQFF.

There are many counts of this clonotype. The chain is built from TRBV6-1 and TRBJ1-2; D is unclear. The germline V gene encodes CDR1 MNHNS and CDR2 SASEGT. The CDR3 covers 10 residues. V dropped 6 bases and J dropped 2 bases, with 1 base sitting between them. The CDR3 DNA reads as TGTGCCAGCAGCAACTATGGCTACACCTTC. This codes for CASSNYGYTF.

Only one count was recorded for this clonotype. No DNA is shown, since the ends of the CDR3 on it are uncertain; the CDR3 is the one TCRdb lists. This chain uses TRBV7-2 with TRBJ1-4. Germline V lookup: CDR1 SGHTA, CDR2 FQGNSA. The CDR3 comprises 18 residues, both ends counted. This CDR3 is CASSFYICSARATEKLFF.

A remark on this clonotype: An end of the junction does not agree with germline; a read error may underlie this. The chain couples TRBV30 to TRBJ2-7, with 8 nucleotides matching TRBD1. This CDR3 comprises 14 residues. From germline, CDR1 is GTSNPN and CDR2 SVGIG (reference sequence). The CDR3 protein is CAWGVPGGGYEQYF. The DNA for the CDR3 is TGTGCCTGGGGTGTACCAGGGGGCGGGTACGAGCAGTACTTC.

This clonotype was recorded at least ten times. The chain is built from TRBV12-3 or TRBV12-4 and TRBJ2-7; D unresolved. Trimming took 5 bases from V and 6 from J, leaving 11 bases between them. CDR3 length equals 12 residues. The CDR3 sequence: CASSAIYAEQYF. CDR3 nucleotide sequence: TGTGCCAGCAGTGCTATCTATGCCGAGCAGTACTTC.

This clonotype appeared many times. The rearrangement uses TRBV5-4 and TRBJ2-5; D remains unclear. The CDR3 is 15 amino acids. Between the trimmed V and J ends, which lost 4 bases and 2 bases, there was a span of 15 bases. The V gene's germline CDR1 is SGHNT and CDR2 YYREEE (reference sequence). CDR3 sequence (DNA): TGTGCCAGCAGCCGGCGGTCCGGGCCACAAGAGACCCAGTACTTC. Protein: CASSRRSGPQETQYF.

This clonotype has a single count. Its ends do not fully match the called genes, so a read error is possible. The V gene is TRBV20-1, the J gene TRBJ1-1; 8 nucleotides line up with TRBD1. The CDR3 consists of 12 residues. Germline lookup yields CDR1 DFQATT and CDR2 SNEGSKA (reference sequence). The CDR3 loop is CSADRVNTEASF. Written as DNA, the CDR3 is TGCAGTGCGGACAGGGTGAACACTGAAGCTTCCTTT.

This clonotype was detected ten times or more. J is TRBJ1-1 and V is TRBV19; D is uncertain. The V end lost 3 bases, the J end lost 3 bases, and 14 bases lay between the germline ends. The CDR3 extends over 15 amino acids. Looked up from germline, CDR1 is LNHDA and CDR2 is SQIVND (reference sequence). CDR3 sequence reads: CASSIFPARDTEAFF. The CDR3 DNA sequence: TGTGCCAGTAGTATTTTTCCAGCGAGGGACACTGAAGCTTTCTTT.